This T cell receptor (beta chain) was identified during a study of cytomegalovirus exposure and HLA in healthy donors. PCR used 60 Vbeta primers and 13 Jbeta primers. Here immunoSEQ multiplex PCR was the method, and the copy in TCRdb shows in-frame clones only, minus some. The sample consists of roughly 180,000 clones, under 90% of them appearing once. Concerning this clone itself: Compared with germline, one end of the junction differs, possibly owing to a read error.

Unrecorded immune exposures were likely, despite nominal health at sampling. This clonotype was obtained from a man younger than 30 in good health and CMV-seronegative. The sample was PBMCs.

The CDR3 reads CASSHGRIMNTEAFF. The CDR3 region has the DNA TGTGCCAGCAGCCACGGCAGGATCATGAACACTGAGGCTTTCTTT. The chain links TRBV27 to TRBJ1-1; D is unclear. Germline V gene lookup returns CDR1 MNHEY and CDR2 SMNVEV (reference sequence). The CDR3 is 15 residues long.